Listed here are 12 T cell receptor beta chains from one sample, sequenced in a study of spatial heterogeneity in lung cancer. Stated time point: sample taken at primary tumor resection. Unsorted whole RNA of tumor, nontumor lung or frozen PBMC was sequenced. TCRdb redid the calling of the 5' RACE reads with MiXCR, one entry per CDR3 protein. The repertoire consists of 7,000 or so distinct CDR3 sequences, with around 5% occurring once and the leading ten covering roughly 10%. The starting material was normal lung tissue next to the tumor, obtained at surgery. The source of these receptors is a female donor with early-stage non-small cell lung cancer.

In its sample, this clonotype was seen many times. Since it is a stray read in a library aimed at alpha chains, this beta chain has a size that is not meaningful. The chain couples TRBV12-3 or TRBV12-4 to TRBJ2-7; D is unresolved. The CDR3 has 13 residues. The V gene lost 0 bases and the J gene lost 7 bases, with 10 bases spanning the gap. The CDR3 DNA sequence: TGTGCCAGCAGTTTAGCGCTAAGAGGAGAGCAGTACTTC. Its translation: CASSLALRGEQYF.

As to this clonotype: A much larger clone lies one base from this, so it may be a read error. Found in a library prepared for alpha chains, this beta chain is an off-target read, and its abundance has little meaning. This sequence joins TRBV11-2 and TRBJ1-1, with D perhaps matching TRBD1 (5 bases). There are 12 residues in the CDR3. The ends were cut back, 7 bases at V and 10 bases at J, with 16 bases in the middle. Germline values: CDR1 SGHAT, CDR2 FQNNGV. DNA of the CDR3: TGTGCCAGCACTTCCCAGGGTTTGGGAGCTTTCTTT. It translates to CASTSQGLGAFF.

This clonotype is termed medium-sized (0.01 to 0.1%). Since the library was made to target alpha chains, this beta chain is a stray read and its abundance is not meaningful. This sequence joins TRBV10-3 and TRBJ2-1, with D maybe TRBD2 (6 bases). Germline CDR1 ENHRY, CDR2 SYGVKD. The CDR3 totals 13 residues. V shed 6 bases and J shed 4 bases, with 10 bases lying between them. The DNA of the CDR3 is TGTGCCATCAGCGGGAGTTGGTACAATGAGCAGTTCTTC. It codes for CAISGSWYNEQFF.

This clonotype is labeled medium-sized. Little can be read into the size of this beta chain, an off-target read in a library designed for alpha chains. CDR3 sequence: CASSSEGRSETQYF. CDR3 bases: TGTGCCAGCAGCTCGGAAGGGCGAAGTGAGACCCAGTACTTC. The rearrangement joins TRBV5-6 to TRBJ2-5; D remains unclear. The length of the CDR3 is 14 residues. Germline assignment: CDR1 SGHDT and CDR2 YYEEEE. Trimming shortened V by 3 bases and J by 5 bases, and 14 bases separated the two germline ends.

This clonotype was observed many times. This beta chain is a stray sequence in a library constructed for alpha chains; its clone size is not meaningful. The chain uses TRBV5-1 and TRBJ2-2, with D perhaps TRBD1 (5 bases). Germline V gene lookup returns CDR1 SGHRS and CDR2 YFSETQ. V was cut by 4 bases and J by 0 bases, with 10 bases left in between. This CDR3 region has 15 residues. The CDR3 spells CASSAQTANTGELFF. The CDR3 DNA sequence: TGCGCCAGCAGCGCCCAGACAGCGAACACCGGGGAGCTGTTTTTT. The whole variable domain, remainder taken from reference TRBV5-1 and TRBJ2-2, is KAGVTQTPRYLIKTRGQQVTLSCSPISGHRSVSWYQQTPGQGLQFLFEYFSETQRNKGNFPGRFSGRQFSNSRSEMNVSTLELGDSALYLCASSAQTANTGELFFGEGSRLTVL.

Notes on this clonotype: This beta chain came through as a stray read in a library set up for alpha chains, and its size says little. The J gene is TRBJ2-5, the V gene TRBV28; the match to TRBD2 covers 8 bases. From germline, CDR1 is MDHEN and CDR2 SYDVKM. V lost 5 bases, J lost 5 bases, and 10 bases stayed unmatched. The CDR3 runs 15 residues. CDR3 in DNA: TGTGCCAGCAGTAGCGGCGGGGGGCGGAAGGAGACCCAGTACTTC. Protein product: CASSSGGGRKETQYF.

This clonotype showed up many times. Being off target in a library aimed at alpha chains, this beta chain has a size of little meaning. The chain recombines TRBV29-1 with TRBJ1-2; no definite D call. The CDR3 spans 12 residues. The V and J ends lost 6 bases and 7 bases respectively, with 15 bases between them. Germline CDR1 reads SQVTM; CDR2 reads ANQGSEA. The CDR3 region has the DNA TGCAGCGTAGCAGACATGTCCGCTGGCTACACCTTC. Translated, it gives CSVADMSAGYTF.

By frequency in the sample, this clonotype is large. Since it is a stray read in a library aimed at alpha chains, this beta chain has a size that is not meaningful. This rearrangement joins TRBV15 to TRBJ1-1; D unresolved. Trimming left V 1 base short and J 0 bases short, with 12 bases between. The CDR3 sequence is 16 residues long. Germline CDR1 reads LNHNV; CDR2 reads YYDKDF (reference sequence). The CDR3 bases are TGTGCCACCAGCAGAGGTCTAGCGGCTATGAACACTGAAGCTTTCTTT. Its translation is CATSRGLAAMNTEAFF.

Sample share makes this clonotype medium-sized. Because the library targeted alpha chains, this beta chain is an off-target read whose size means little. The chain recombines TRBV27 with TRBJ1-2, with a possible D match to TRBD1 (6 bases). Germline CDR1 MNHEY, CDR2 SMNVEV (reference sequence). V dropped 3 bases and J dropped 3 bases, with 17 bases sitting between them. This CDR3 spans 16 amino acids. CDR3 DNA sequence: TGTGCCAGCAGTTTCGGTCCCAATCCAGGGGACTATGGCTACACCTTC. This sequence encodes CASSFGPNPGDYGYTF.

This clonotype appeared many times. In a library made to pick up alpha chains, this beta chain is a stray read with a size that means little. The rearrangement joins TRBV20-1 to TRBJ1-6; a weak D match, TRBD1 (6 bases). Germline V gives CDR1 DFQATT, CDR2 SNEGSKA (reference sequence). The CDR3 loop spans 15 amino acids. The V and J ends lost 0 bases and 7 bases respectively, with 13 bases between them. CDR3 bases: TGCAGTGCTAGAGAGGGGGCGGCGTGGAATTCACCCCTCCACTTT. Residues: CSAREGAAWNSPLHF.

This clonotype was counted ten times or more. This beta chain is a stray read from a library made for alpha chains; its abundance is not meaningful. The chain uses TRBV5-1 and TRBJ1-2; D may be TRBD1 (5 bases). V dropped 0 bases and J dropped 8 bases, with 14 bases sitting between them. Germline loops: CDR1 SGHRS, CDR2 YFSETQ. The CDR3 extends over 14 amino acids. The CDR3 coding sequence is TGCGCCAGCAGCTTGGCCCAGGGAACTGACGGCTACACCTTC. The encoded protein is CASSLAQGTDGYTF.

This clonotype was counted a few times. This beta chain appears as a stray read in a library generated for alpha chains; its size is not informative. This chain links TRBV7-6 with TRBJ2-1; D is unclear. This CDR3 is built from 13 residues. Germline CDR1 reads SGHVS; CDR2 reads FNYEAQ. The V and J ends lost 1 base and 4 bases respectively, with 5 bases between them. CDR3 sequence (DNA): TGTGCCAGCAGCTTAGGGCCTTACAATGAGCAGTTCTTC. Protein: CASSLGPYNEQFF.